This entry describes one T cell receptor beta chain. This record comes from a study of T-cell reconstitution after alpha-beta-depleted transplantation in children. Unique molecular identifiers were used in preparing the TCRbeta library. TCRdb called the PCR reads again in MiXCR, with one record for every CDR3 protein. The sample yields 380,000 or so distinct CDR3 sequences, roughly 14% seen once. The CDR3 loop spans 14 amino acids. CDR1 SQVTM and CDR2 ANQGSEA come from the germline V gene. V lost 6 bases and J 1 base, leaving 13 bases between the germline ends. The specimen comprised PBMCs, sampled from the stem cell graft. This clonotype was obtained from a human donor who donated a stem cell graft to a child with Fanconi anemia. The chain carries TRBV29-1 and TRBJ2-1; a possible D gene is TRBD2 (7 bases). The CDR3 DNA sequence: TGCAGCGTCACGGGGGGCAGGTCCTACAATGAGCAGTTCTTC. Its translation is CSVTGGRSYNEQFF.